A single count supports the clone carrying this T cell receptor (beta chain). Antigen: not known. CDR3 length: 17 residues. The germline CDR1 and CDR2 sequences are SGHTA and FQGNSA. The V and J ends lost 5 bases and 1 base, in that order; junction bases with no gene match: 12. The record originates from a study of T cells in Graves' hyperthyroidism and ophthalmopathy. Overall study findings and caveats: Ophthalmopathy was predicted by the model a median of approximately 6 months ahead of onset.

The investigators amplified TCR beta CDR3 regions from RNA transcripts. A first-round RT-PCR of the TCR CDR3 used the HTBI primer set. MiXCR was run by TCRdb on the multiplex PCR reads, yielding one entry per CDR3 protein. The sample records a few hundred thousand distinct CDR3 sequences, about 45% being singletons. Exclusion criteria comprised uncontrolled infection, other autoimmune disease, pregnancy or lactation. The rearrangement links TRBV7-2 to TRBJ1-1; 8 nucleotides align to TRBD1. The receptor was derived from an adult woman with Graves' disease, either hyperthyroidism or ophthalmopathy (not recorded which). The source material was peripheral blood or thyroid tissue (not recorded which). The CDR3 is CASSPRPGTGQNTEAFF. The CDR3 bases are TGTGCCAGCAGCCCACGTCCCGGGACAGGACAGAACACTGAAGCTTTCTTT.